These 28 T cell receptor beta chains were sequenced from one sample in a study of CD8+ T cells in alopecia areata. Isolated RNA was reverse transcribed into cDNA used as the sequencing template. Assay used: immunoSEQ multiplex PCR; TCRdb lists only in-frame clones, some missing. Of 160,000 or so clones in the sample, less than 70% were seen once. Described treatment: oral pan-JAK inhibitor, 5-10 mg twice daily. The sequencing here drew on CD4+ T cells sorted from blood, taken at week 4, from a patient treated with tofacitinib. These receptors originate from a human donor with alopecia areata.

The table lists this clone with a few counts. This rearrangement joins TRBV18 to TRBJ1-5, with TRBD1 matching over 10 bases. The CDR3 runs 16 residues. Germline CDR1 and CDR2: KGHSH and LQKENI. Germline trimming cut 3 bases from V and 6 bases from J; bases unmatched to any gene: 8. The CDR3 spells CASSPATGQGGQPQHF. CDR3 DNA sequence: TGTGCCAGCTCACCCGCAACTGGACAGGGGGGTCAGCCCCAGCATTTT.

This chain links TRBV30 with TRBJ1-6; a possible D gene is TRBD1 (5 bases). CDR3 length: 14 residues. Germline V gene data show CDR1 as GTSNPN and CDR2 as SVGIG (reference sequence). V dropped 1 base and J dropped 7 bases, with 11 bases sitting between them. CDR3 sequence: CAWSAGQGNSPLHF. The DNA of the CDR3 is TGTGCCTGGAGTGCGGGGCAGGGAAATTCACCCCTCCACTTT.

The rearrangement uses TRBV7-2 and TRBJ2-7; a weak D match, TRBD1 (5 bases). CDR1 and CDR2 from the germline V gene are SGHTA and FQGNSA. CDR3 length: 16 amino acids. The V end lost 1 base, the J end lost 6 bases, and 19 bases lay between the germline ends. Here the CDR3 DNA reads TGTGCCAGCAGCTTAGGGGGCCCCGTAGGTGAAACCGAGCAGTACTTC. This sequence encodes CASSLGGPVGETEQYF.

The gene calls are TRBV25-1 and TRBJ1-1; TRBD1 might be the D (5 bases). The CDR3 has 15 residues. The germline V gene has CDR1 MGHDK and CDR2 SYGVNS. V gave up 1 base and J gave up 4 bases, with 13 bases separating them. CDR3 sequence (DNA): TGTGCCAGCAGTGAATCATTAACAGGTTCCACTGAAGCTTTCTTT. Translating it yields CASSESLTGSTEAFF.

The chain recombines TRBV29-1 with TRBJ2-1, with a weak D call TRBD1 (5 bases). The V end was cut by 4 bases, the J end by 2 bases, with 12 bases between. There are 14 residues in the CDR3. The V gene's germline CDR1 is SQVTM and CDR2 ANQGSEA. Here the CDR3 reads CSVGPRVAYNEQFF. CDR3 DNA: TGCAGCGTTGGACCCAGGGTCGCCTACAATGAGCAGTTCTTC.

This chain links TRBV9 with TRBJ1-6; no definite D call. V was cut by 4 bases and J by 5 bases, with 10 bases left in between. CDR3 size: 14 residues. Germline V lookup: CDR1 SGDLS, CDR2 YYNGEE. The CDR3 here is CASSPAQNNSPLHF. The CDR3 bases are TGTGCCAGCAGCCCAGCGCAGAATAATTCACCCCTCCACTTT. The variable domain in full, completed from reference TRBV9 and TRBJ1-6, reads DSGVTQTPKHLITATGQRVTLRCSPRSGDLSVYWYQQSLDQGLQFLIQYYNGEERAKGNILERFSAQQFPDLHSELNLSSLELGDSALYFCASSPAQNNSPLHFGNGTRLTVT.

This clone was observed once. V usage is TRBV7-2 and J usage is TRBJ1-1; D remains ambiguous. Per germline, CDR1 SGHTA and CDR2 FQGNSA. This CDR3 comprises 15 residues. Trimming removed 5 bases from V and 5 bases from J, with 18 bases in between. The CDR3 nucleotides read TGTGCCAGCAGCCACCCGAGTCCCTTAGGGACTGAAGCTTTCTTT. Encoded protein: CASSHPSPLGTEAFF.

In its sample, this clone was seen a few times. This chain links TRBV15 with TRBJ2-2, with 7 bases lining up with TRBD2. Germline CDR1 and CDR2: LNHNV and YYDKDF (reference sequence). This CDR3 is 17 amino acids long. V lost 0 bases, J lost 6 bases, and 10 bases stayed unmatched. As DNA, the CDR3 is TGTGCCACCAGCAGAGATATGGCTAGCGGTCCCTCCGGGGAGCTGTTTTTT. It yields the protein CATSRDMASGPSGELFF. The full variable domain, its missing parts supplied by reference TRBV15 and TRBJ2-2, is DAMVIQNPRYQVTQFGKPVTLSCSQTLNHNVMYWYQQKSSQAPKLLFHYYDKDFNNEADTPDNFQSRRPNTSFCFLDIRSPGLGDTAMYLCATSRDMASGPSGELFFGEGSRLTVL.

The chain recombines TRBV6-5 with TRBJ2-4, with TRBD2 identical over 12 bases. The V gene end was trimmed by 0 bases and the J gene end by 6 bases; junction bases not matched to a gene: 3. Germline V CDR1 and CDR2: MNHEY, SVGAGI. The CDR3 totals 16 residues. The chain's CDR3 is CASSYSVGLAGNIQYF. CDR3 nucleotide sequence: TGTGCCAGCAGTTACTCGGTGGGACTAGCGGGAAACATTCAGTACTTC.

The chain recombines TRBV27 with TRBJ2-5; 9 nucleotides agree with TRBD2. V lost 6 bases and J lost 4; bases outside the gene matches: 3. The CDR3 length is 13 residues. The germline V gene encodes CDR1 MNHEY and CDR2 SMNVEV (reference sequence). CDR3 sequence: CASRFSGGETQYF. The CDR3 DNA is TGTGCCAGCAGATTTAGCGGGGGAGAGACCCAGTACTTC.

The gene calls are TRBV11-2 and TRBJ1-1, with D uncertain. The CDR3 has 13 amino acids. V dropped 2 bases and J dropped 11 bases, with 15 bases sitting between them. The germline gives CDR1 SGHAT, CDR2 FQNNGV. CDR3 amino acids: CASSLKLARRAFF. The CDR3 DNA reads as TGTGCCAGCAGCTTAAAGTTAGCGCGTCGGGCTTTCTTT.

This clone was seen only a few times. V usage is TRBV29-1 and J usage is TRBJ1-5; D possibly corresponds to TRBD1 (5 bases). V was pared by 6 bases and J by 0 bases, with 9 bases between. Germline assignment: CDR1 SQVTM and CDR2 ANQGSEA. This CDR3 comprises 13 residues. In DNA form, the CDR3 reads TGCAGCGTAACCGACAGTAGCAATCAGCCCCAGCATTTT. Its translation: CSVTDSSNQPQHF.

V and J are TRBV7-2 and TRBJ2-1; D might be TRBD1 (6 bases). CDR3 length equals 14 residues. Germline CDR1 is SGHTA and CDR2 is FQGNSA. V lost 2 bases and J 3 bases, leaving 8 bases between the germline ends. DNA for the CDR3: TGTGCCAGCAGCTTACCAGGGGACTACAATGAGCAGTTCTTC. Protein sequence: CASSLPGDYNEQFF.

This chain's CDR3 is CASGGRDRQPQHF. In DNA, the CDR3 is TGTGCTAGTGGAGGTAGGGATCGTCAGCCCCAGCATTTT. The chain uses TRBV12-5 and TRBJ1-5; D call uncertain. Germline CDR1 LGHNT, CDR2 FRNRAP. The CDR3 sequence is 13 residues long. Trimming left V 6 bases short and J 6 bases short, with 12 bases between.

This clone occurred a few times. The chain recombines TRBV30 with TRBJ1-6; TRBD1 is a possible D gene (6 bases). Germline values: CDR1 GTSNPN, CDR2 SVGIG (reference sequence). Deletions cut 4 bases from V and 9 bases from J, with 19 bases between. This CDR3 contains 15 residues. DNA for the CDR3: TGTGCCTGGACCTCTGATGGGGGGCAAGGTTCACCCCTCCACTTT. Translation gives CAWTSDGGQGSPLHF.

The V gene is TRBV29-1, the J gene TRBJ2-3; D is possibly TRBD1 or TRBD2 (6 bases each). The CDR3 is 14 amino acids. Trimming removed 3 bases from V and 1 base from J, with 11 bases in between. Germline values: CDR1 SQVTM, CDR2 ANQGSEA. The CDR3 spells CSVEWGAGTDTQYF. The CDR3 DNA is TGCAGCGTTGAGTGGGGGGCCGGCACAGATACGCAGTATTTT.

This rearrangement joins TRBV30 to TRBJ1-2; D might be TRBD1 (5 bases). Germline lookup yields CDR1 GTSNPN and CDR2 SVGIG (reference sequence). The CDR3 contains 11 residues. V was pared by 7 bases and J by 3 bases, with 9 bases between. The CDR3 spells CAYRGDYGYTF. CDR3 coding DNA: TGTGCCTACCGAGGGGACTATGGCTACACCTTC.

The chain employs TRBV6-5 and TRBJ2-2, with TRBD1 as a possible D gene (6 bases). CDR3 length: 15 amino acids. V was trimmed by 6 bases and J by 1 base, leaving 12 bases between them. Looked up from germline, CDR1 is MNHEY and CDR2 is SVGAGI. DNA for the CDR3: TGTGCCAGCAGACCTTCGACAGGGAACACCGGGGAGCTGTTTTTT. Protein product: CASRPSTGNTGELFF.

The J gene is TRBJ2-5, the V gene TRBV30, with D hard to call. CDR1 is GTSNPN and CDR2 is SVGIG in the germline V gene (reference sequence). This CDR3 contains 11 residues. Trimming left V 8 bases short and J 0 bases short, with 7 bases between. CDR3 nucleotides: TGTGCCATTAGCCACCAAGAGACCCAGTACTTC. Amino acid sequence: CAISHQETQYF.

J is TRBJ1-1 and V is TRBV29-1, with D uncertain. V was trimmed by 5 bases and J by 2 bases, leaving 9 bases between them. The CDR3 sequence is 12 residues long. In germline, CDR1 is SQVTM, CDR2 ANQGSEA. The chain's CDR3 is CSVKVRNTEAFF. The CDR3 DNA reads as TGCAGCGTTAAGGTCCGAAACACTGAAGCTTTCTTT.

The chain joins TRBV6-5 to TRBJ2-7, with 8 bases that match TRBD1. The V segment lost 5 bases and the J segment 4 bases; nucleotides outside the gene matches: 1. CDR3 size: 12 residues. Germline V CDR1 and CDR2: MNHEY, SVGAGI. CDR3 region: CASSRTGYEQYF. Here the CDR3 DNA reads TGTGCCAGCAGTCGGACAGGGTACGAGCAGTACTTC.

The gene calls are TRBV5-1 and TRBJ2-7; a possible D gene is TRBD2 (6 bases). The CDR3 is 15 residues long. The germline CDR1 and CDR2 sequences are SGHRS and YFSETQ. Trimming removed 0 bases at V and 2 bases at J, with 12 bases between. CDR3 nucleotides: TGCGCCAGCAGCTTGGAGCCCGGCGGGGCCTACGAGCAGTACTTC. Protein: CASSLEPGGAYEQYF. The complete variable domain, with remaining parts taken from reference TRBV5-1 and TRBJ2-7, reads KAGVTQTPRYLIKTRGQQVTLSCSPISGHRSVSWYQQTPGQGLQFLFEYFSETQRNKGNFPGRFSGRQFSNSRSEMNVSTLELGDSALYLCASSLEPGGAYEQYFGPGTRLTVT.

The rearrangement links TRBV5-1 to TRBJ2-3; TRBD2 matches 7 bases. The germline V gene has CDR1 SGHRS and CDR2 YFSETQ. Losses at the gene ends were 2 bases for V and 0 bases for J; bases not matched to a gene: 3. This CDR3 contains 15 residues. As DNA, the CDR3 is TGCGCCAGCAGCTTCAGCGGGGATAGCACAGATACGCAGTATTTT. This encodes CASSFSGDSTDTQYF.

This clone was picked up a small number of times. The chain links TRBV19 to TRBJ2-5; 7 positions match TRBD2. After removal of 5 bases from V and 1 base from J, the junction contained 10 bases not matched to a gene. The germline V gene encodes CDR1 LNHDA and CDR2 SQIVND (reference sequence). The CDR3 contains 16 residues. CDR3 bases: TGTGCCAGTAGTCCCCCCCAGGGAGGGGTCCAAGAGACCCAGTACTTC. Amino acid sequence: CASSPPQGGVQETQYF.

The rearrangement joins TRBV29-1 to TRBJ1-1; a weak D match, TRBD1 (6 bases). This CDR3 spans 12 amino acids. Germline V gene data show CDR1 as SQVTM and CDR2 as ANQGSEA. V was cut by 5 bases and J by 8 bases, with 15 bases left in between. The CDR3 DNA reads TGCAGCGTTACGGGGACACTACGAGAAGCTTTCTTT. Translation: CSVTGTLREAFF. The full variable domain, completed using reference TRBV29-1 and TRBJ1-1, is SAVISQKPSRDICQRGTSLTIQCQVDSQVTMMFWYRQQPGQSLTLIATANQGSEATYESGFVIDKFPISRPNLTFSTLTVSNMSPEDSSIYLCSVTGTLREAFFGQGTRLTVV.

This chain uses TRBV25-1 with TRBJ1-3, with TRBD1 identical over 8 bases. Germline V gene sequence: CDR1 MGHDK, CDR2 SYGVNS. The CDR3 totals 16 residues. With 3 bases clipped from V and 2 bases from J, the junction kept 6 bases outside the gene matches. CDR3 sequence: CASSDPRGLAGNTIYF. The CDR3 nucleotides are TGTGCCAGCAGTGATCCCAGGGGGCTAGCTGGAAACACCATATATTTT.

This clone came up many times. The J gene is TRBJ2-1, the V gene TRBV5-4; no clear D. Per germline, CDR1 SGHNT and CDR2 YYREEE (reference sequence). There are 14 residues in the CDR3. The V end lost 0 bases, the J end lost 4 bases, and 8 bases lay between the germline ends. CDR3 in DNA: TGTGCCAGCAGCTTGGCGAGTCTTTACAATGAGCAGTTCTTC. Its protein is CASSLASLYNEQFF.

CDR3 amino acids: CASNLLAGYEQYF. DNA for the CDR3: TGTGCCAGCAACCTACTAGCGGGTTACGAGCAGTACTTC. The chain combines TRBV6-5 with TRBJ2-7, with 9 bases fitting TRBD2. Germline V gene sequence: CDR1 MNHEY, CDR2 SVGAGI. This CDR3 has 13 residues. J was trimmed by 4 bases and V by 7 bases; bases with no gene match: 5.